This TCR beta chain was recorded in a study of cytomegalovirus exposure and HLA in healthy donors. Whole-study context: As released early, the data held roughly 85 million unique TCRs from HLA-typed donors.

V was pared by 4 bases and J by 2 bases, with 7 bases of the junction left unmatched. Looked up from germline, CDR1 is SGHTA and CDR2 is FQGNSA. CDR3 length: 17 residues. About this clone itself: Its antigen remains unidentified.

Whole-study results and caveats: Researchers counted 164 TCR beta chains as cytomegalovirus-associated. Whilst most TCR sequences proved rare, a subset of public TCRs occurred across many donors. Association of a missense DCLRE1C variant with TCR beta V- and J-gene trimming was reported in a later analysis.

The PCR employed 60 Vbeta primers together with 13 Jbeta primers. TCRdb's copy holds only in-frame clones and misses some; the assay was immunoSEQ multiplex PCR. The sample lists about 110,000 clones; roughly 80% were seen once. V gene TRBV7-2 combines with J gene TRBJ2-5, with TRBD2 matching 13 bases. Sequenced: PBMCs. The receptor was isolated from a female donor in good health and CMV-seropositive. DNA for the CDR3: TGTGCCAGCAGCTCGGGACTAGCGGGGAGAAGGCAAGAGACCCAGTACTTC. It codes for CASSSGLAGRRQETQYF.